The T cell receptor (beta chain) described here comes from a study of blood T cell repertoires in COVID-19 (dated by TCRdb to about 2020). Turning to the overall study: Samples covering the acute and convalescent phases of COVID-19 were provided by collaborators in the United States, Italy and Spain. The prospective study material was composed of cDNA or gDNA derived from T cells, B-cell-depleted T cells, or PBMCs. Deeply sampled blood TCRbeta repertoires from subjects exposed to, actively infected with, or recovered from COVID-19 were included in the dataset. The repertoires were released in a freely available public database meant as a resource for research on the immune response to SARS-CoV-2. Samples came from the ongoing ImmuneRACE study (first 160 participants) plus 1,254 subjects from 6 global collaborators. A de-identified subject ID, COVID-19 status, age in years and sex were almost always included in the sample metadata. HLA class I and class II types, where available, came from metadata supplied by the sample provider rather than from assay-based typing. Points the paper makes about the study in general: The amount of clinical and demographic metadata varied by source and participant and was provided uncurated.

Notes on this clone: Its target antigen remains unknown. Base quality data are lacking; no much larger clone is found one base away. At the DNA level, this CDR3 is encoded by other sequences in the same sample as well.

The CDR3 contains 13 residues, cysteine and phenylalanine counted. Solely the CDR3 DNA is kept, with 39 bases framed from the first base. CDR1 and CDR2 were assigned from the germline V gene as SGHTA and FQGNSA. Relative to germline, V is 0 bases shorter and J is 6 bases shorter, with 7 bases between their ends. TCRbeta CDR3 regions were amplified from genomic DNA by means of the immunoSEQ Assay, a bias-controlled multiplex PCR. Per the original workflow: Nucleated cell counts per sample were estimated from amplification of reference gene primers within the assay. To quantify the absolute abundance of each unique TCRbeta CDR3 rearrangement, sequence reads were collapsed and filtered. For each sample, productive Simpson clonality was calculated as the square root of Simpson's diversity index across productive rearrangements. Here the immuneACCESS table is served through TCRdb, limited to in-frame sequences with V and J called. Missing clones are a known gap in these copies; in checked studies unresolved V genes cover under half, and the rest lacks a known reason. That table is the source of V, J and clone size, and D and trimming were worked out from the DNA. Counted in this sample were roughly 100,000 clones; approximately 90% of them appeared once. The ten largest clones represent 4.5% to 5.5% of the sample.

Collaborating institutions collected whole blood in K2EDTA tubes following their own protocols. For TCRbeta analysis, collaborators shipped samples as frozen whole blood, isolated PBMCs, or DNA extracted from either of those sample types. The source material was peripheral blood. The rearrangement combines TRBV7-2 with TRBJ2-3; 5 matching bases give a weak D call of TRBD2. The receptor's source is a woman older than 75 with active COVID-19. The nucleotide sequence is given as TGTGCCAGCAGCTTAGCCCAGCGGGATACGCAGTATTTT. This translates into CASSLAQRDTQYF.